Each of the 30 T cell receptor beta chains below was sequenced from the same sample in a study of cytomegalovirus exposure and HLA in healthy donors. With 60 Vbeta and 13 Jbeta primers, the PCR was carried out. Measured with immunoSEQ multiplex PCR; TCRdb has only the in-frame clones, and not every one. The table lists 90,000 to 110,000 clones, 69% of them singletons, with roughly 5.9% in the top ten. Material: PBMCs. These receptors were taken from a woman between 65 and 79 years old in good health and CMV-seropositive.

V gene TRBV6-5 combines with J gene TRBJ1-6; 9 bases are shared with TRBD1. V lost 6 bases to trimming and J lost 7 bases; unmatched junction nucleotides: 7. This CDR3 spans 15 amino acids. Germline lookup yields CDR1 MNHEY and CDR2 SVGAGI. The CDR3: CASRPLGQGNSPLHF. The CDR3 nucleotides read TGTGCCAGCAGGCCCTTGGGACAGGGAAATTCACCCCTCCACTTT.

The rearrangement joins TRBV6-1 to TRBJ2-6, with D possibly being TRBD2 (6 bases). The germline CDR1 and CDR2 sequences are MNHNS and SASEGT. The CDR3 totals 15 residues. V gave up 2 bases and J gave up 5 bases, with 10 bases separating them. The CDR3 loop reads CASSEYAGRANVLTF. The DNA of the CDR3 is TGTGCCAGCAGTGAATACGCGGGGAGGGCCAACGTCCTGACTTTC.

The rearrangement uses TRBV29-1 and TRBJ1-2, with D perhaps TRBD1 (5 bases). CDR1 is SQVTM, CDR2 ANQGSEA, per germline. The CDR3 is 13 residues long. The V end lost 4 bases, the J end lost 0 bases, and 9 bases lay between the germline ends. The CDR3 DNA reads as TGCAGCGTTGTTCAGGGATCTAACTATGGCTACACCTTC. Translating gives CSVVQGSNYGYTF.

V is TRBV5-6 and J is TRBJ2-7; D unresolved. The CDR3 contains 12 residues. V lost 5 bases and J 3 bases, leaving 9 bases between the germline ends. The germline gives CDR1 SGHDT, CDR2 YYEEEE. CDR3: CASSSTRYEQYF. For the CDR3, the DNA is TGTGCCAGCAGTTCGACTCGCTACGAGCAGTACTTC. Together with reference TRBV5-6 and TRBJ2-7, the CDR3 gives the full variable domain: DAGVTQSPTHLIKTRGQQVTLRCSPKSGHDTVSWYQQALGQGPQFIFQYYEEEERQRGNFPDRFSGHQFPNYSSELNVNALLLGDSALYLCASSSTRYEQYFGPGTRLTVT.

The V call is TRBV7-9, the J call TRBJ1-5; possible D gene TRBD1, 6 bases. Trimming cost V 5 bases and J 0 bases, with 11 bases left between them. Germline-derived CDR1 and CDR2 are SEHNR and FQNEAQ (reference sequence). The CDR3 has 15 amino acids. This chain's CDR3 is CASSDGTSSNQPQHF. The CDR3 DNA sequence: TGTGCCAGCAGCGACGGGACATCTAGCAATCAGCCCCAGCATTTT.

The chain links TRBV12-1 to TRBJ2-7; TRBD2 was called by the table and not checked on the DNA. TRBV12-1 is marked as a pseudogene. The CDR3 extends over 17 amino acids. The CDR3 bases are TGTGCCAGCAGATCGAGCCCTCACCCGGGACTAGCCTACGAGCAGTACTTC. Amino acids: CASRSSPHPGLAYEQYF.

The V call is TRBV19, the J call TRBJ1-6, with D possibly being TRBD1 (6 bases). Per germline, CDR1 LNHDA and CDR2 SQIVND (reference sequence). V dropped 5 bases and J dropped 10 bases, with 15 bases sitting between them. The CDR3 extends over 14 amino acids. The CDR3: CASSAGTGKSPLHF. The CDR3 nucleotides read TGTGCCAGTAGTGCCGGTACAGGGAAGTCACCCCTCCACTTT.

This rearrangement joins TRBV11-2 to TRBJ1-6; no firm D call. With 1 base removed from V and 3 bases from J, the gap between germline ends came to 7 bases. Germline V gene sequence: CDR1 SGHAT, CDR2 FQNNGV. The CDR3 is 15 amino acids. CDR3 sequence: CASSLVEVYNSPLHF. The DNA for the CDR3 is TGTGCCAGCAGCTTAGTAGAGGTCTATAATTCACCCCTCCACTTT.

The CDR3 is CASSSQGSYEQYF. CDR3 in DNA: TGTGCCAGCTCCTCCCAGGGGTCTTACGAGCAGTACTTC. The chain uses TRBV7-3 and TRBJ2-7, with D tentatively TRBD1 (6 bases). CDR1 is SGHTA and CDR2 is FQGTGA in the germline V gene. Deletions cut 8 bases from V and 4 bases from J, with 15 bases between. The CDR3 contains 13 residues.

This clone was seen only a few times. The chain has TRBV6-1 and TRBJ2-7, with a tentative D call TRBD1 (6 bases). Germline V CDR1 and CDR2: MNHNS, SASEGT. The CDR3 is 14 residues long. With 8 bases removed from V and 2 bases from J, the gap between germline ends came to 16 bases. CDR3 in amino acids: CASRRGGETYEQYF. Here the CDR3 DNA reads TGTGCCAGCCGCCGTGGGGGCGAAACCTACGAGCAGTACTTC.

This chain joins TRBV27 and TRBJ1-6, with 7 bases identical to TRBD1. Germline CDR1 reads MNHEY; CDR2 reads SMNVEV (reference sequence). This CDR3 has 16 amino acids. Trimming cost V 0 bases and J 10 bases; bases outside gene matches: 9. The CDR3 sequence is CASSLSPTGYESPLHF. CDR3 in DNA: TGTGCCAGCAGTTTATCACCGACAGGGTACGAATCACCCCTCCACTTT.

The CDR3 DNA reads as TGTGCCAGCAGCTTCCGCGGCAGTGGAGCGCCTAACTATGGCTACACCTTC. This gives the protein CASSFRGSGAPNYGYTF. V and J are TRBV5-6 and TRBJ1-2; D gene uncertain. Germline V gene sequence: CDR1 SGHDT, CDR2 YYEEEE. The CDR3 totals 17 residues. The V and J ends lost 2 bases and 0 bases respectively, with 17 bases between them.

This sequence joins TRBV30 and TRBJ2-7, with 10 bases identical to TRBD1. This CDR3 is built from 13 residues. Germline CDR1 reads GTSNPN; CDR2 reads SVGIG (reference sequence). V gave up 2 bases and J gave up 5 bases; unmatched junction bases: 3. DNA for the CDR3: TGTGCCTGGAGTTGGGACAGGGGCCACGAGCAGTACTTC. This sequence encodes CAWSWDRGHEQYF.

This chain connects TRBV7-9 to TRBJ1-4, with D possibly TRBD1 on 5 matching bases. The V end lost 6 bases, the J end lost 0 bases, and 11 bases lay between the germline ends. The germline V gene encodes CDR1 SEHNR and CDR2 FQNEAQ (reference sequence). The CDR3 is made up of 15 amino acids. CDR3 region: CASSKDISTNEKLFF. CDR3 sequence (DNA): TGTGCCAGCAGTAAGGACATTTCAACTAATGAAAAACTGTTTTTT. Complete variable domain (other parts from reference TRBV7-9 and TRBJ1-4): DTGVSQNPRHKITKRGQNVTFRCDPISEHNRLYWYRQTLGQGPEFLTYFQNEAQLEKSRLLSDRFSAERPKGSFSTLEIQRTEQGDSAMYLCASSKDISTNEKLFFGSGTQLSVL.

V is TRBV12-5 and J is TRBJ1-2; 9 bases fit TRBD1. This CDR3 spans 14 amino acids. V gave up 5 bases and J gave up 2 bases; unmatched junction bases: 3. Per germline, CDR1 LGHNT and CDR2 FRNRAP. CDR3 region: CASGKGQGNYGYTF. The CDR3 nucleotides read TGTGCTAGTGGTAAGGGACAGGGCAACTATGGCTACACCTTC.

This clone has only a few counts. The chain links TRBV6-5 to TRBJ1-5, with D perhaps matching TRBD1 (6 bases). There are 14 residues in the CDR3. V lost 7 bases and J lost 2, with 12 bases in between. Germline CDR1 and CDR2: MNHEY and SVGAGI. The CDR3 DNA follows: TGTGCCAGCAAAAGGACAGTTGGCAATCAGCCCCAGCATTTT. Translation: CASKRTVGNQPQHF.

The chain couples TRBV18 to TRBJ2-3; TRBD1 might be the D (5 bases). This CDR3 is built from 14 residues. Germline V lookup: CDR1 KGHSH, CDR2 LQKENI. V lost 5 bases to trimming and J lost 5 bases, with 14 bases between them. CDR3 coding DNA: TGTGCCAGCTCATCGTCAGGGATTCAAGATACGCAGTATTTT. Translating it yields CASSSSGIQDTQYF.

The chain employs TRBV7-2 and TRBJ1-5, with a weak D call TRBD1 (5 bases). The V end was cut by 1 base, the J end by 6 bases, with 13 bases between. Germline V gene data show CDR1 as SGHTA and CDR2 as FQGNSA. The CDR3 sequence is 15 residues long. This CDR3 reads CASSLVGGMSQPQHF. The DNA of the CDR3 is TGTGCCAGCAGCTTAGTTGGGGGGATGAGTCAGCCCCAGCATTTT.

The chain is built from TRBV29-1 and TRBJ1-2, with 7 bases identical to TRBD1. The CDR3 sequence is 17 residues long. Germline trimming cut 1 base from V and 6 bases from J; bases unmatched to any gene: 17. Germline V gene data show CDR1 as SQVTM and CDR2 as ANQGSEA. CDR3 DNA sequence: TGCAGCGTTGAAGTCGGCGGGTTGACAGGGTCCAAACATGGCTACACCTTC. Translation gives CSVEVGGLTGSKHGYTF.

The rearrangement uses TRBV30 and TRBJ2-1, with 12 bases that match TRBD2. CDR1 and CDR2 from the germline V gene are GTSNPN and SVGIG (reference sequence). With V trimmed by 3 bases and J by 0 bases, 6 bases remained unmatched. This CDR3 is 17 amino acids long. CDR3 bases: TGTGCCTGGAGAGGGACTAGCGGGCTTATCTCCTACAATGAGCAGTTCTTC. It encodes CAWRGTSGLISYNEQFF.

This rearrangement joins TRBV11-1 to TRBJ2-1; 14 positions match TRBD2. Trimming removed 5 bases from V and 5 bases from J; junction bases left unmatched: 8. This CDR3 comprises 17 residues. Germline V CDR1 and CDR2: SGHAT, FQDESV (reference sequence). The CDR3 spells CASSVTSGGAGNNEQFF. The DNA for the CDR3 is TGTGCCAGCAGCGTGACTAGCGGGGGGGCAGGGAACAATGAGCAGTTCTTC.

The chain carries TRBV7-2 and TRBJ2-5, with a tentative D call TRBD1 (5 bases). CDR1 and CDR2 (germline): SGHTA, FQGNSA. V was shortened by 3 bases and J by 1 base, with 12 bases between the two germline ends. The CDR3 length is 15 residues. The CDR3: CASSFNGAIQETQYF. DNA of the CDR3: TGTGCCAGCAGCTTCAATGGGGCCATCCAAGAGACCCAGTACTTC.

This chain's CDR3 is CASRPPGQNNSPLHF. The CDR3 region has the DNA TGTGCCAGCAGGCCCCCGGGACAAAATAATTCACCCCTCCACTTT. The chain recombines TRBV6-5 with TRBJ1-6; D perhaps matches TRBD1 (6 bases). CDR3 size: 15 residues. V was trimmed by 6 bases and J by 5 bases, leaving 14 bases between them. Germline V lookup: CDR1 MNHEY, CDR2 SVGAGI.

A few counts support this clone. The chain employs TRBV4-1 and TRBJ2-5; 9 bases align to TRBD1. CDR1 MGHRA and CDR2 YSYEKL come from the germline V gene. The junction had 5 bases not matched to a gene; V was cut back by 0 bases and J by 6 bases. This CDR3 contains 15 residues. DNA of the CDR3: TGCGCCAGCAGCCAAGATAGGGGACAGGGTCAGACCCAGTACTTC. Protein sequence: CASSQDRGQGQTQYF.

The chain links TRBV7-9 to TRBJ1-3, with 7 bases identical to TRBD1. Germline loops: CDR1 SEHNR, CDR2 FQNEAQ (reference sequence). Trimming at V came to 2 bases and at J to 3 bases, leaving 4 bases not matched to a gene. The CDR3 runs 15 residues. The CDR3 loop is CASSLTGVDGNTIYF. CDR3 coding DNA: TGTGCCAGCAGCTTAACAGGGGTGGATGGAAACACCATATATTTT.

V usage is TRBV11-2 and J usage is TRBJ2-7, with D tentatively TRBD1 (6 bases). Germline values: CDR1 SGHAT, CDR2 FQNNGV. The CDR3 is made up of 15 amino acids. The ends were cut back, 1 base at V and 2 bases at J, with 12 bases in the middle. The CDR3 sequence is CASSLVAGEPYEQYF. CDR3 in DNA: TGTGCCAGCAGCTTAGTGGCAGGGGAACCCTACGAGCAGTACTTC.

There are many counts of this clone. In DNA form, the CDR3 reads TGTGCTAGTGGCCCCGGGACAACCACGGGTGAAAAACTGTTTTTT. It translates to CASGPGTTTGEKLFF. This chain uses TRBV12-5 with TRBJ1-4; possible D gene TRBD1, 6 bases. This CDR3 has 15 residues. Per the germline V gene, CDR1 is LGHNT and CDR2 is FRNRAP. V lost 6 bases and J 7 bases, leaving 18 bases between the germline ends.

In its sample, this clone was seen once. The rearrangement links TRBV13 to TRBJ2-3; TRBD2 is a possible D gene (5 bases). CDR1 PRHDT and CDR2 FYEKMQ come from the germline V gene (reference sequence). The CDR3 is 15 residues long. The V end was cut by 0 bases, the J end by 4 bases, with 11 bases between. DNA for the CDR3: TGTGCCAGCAGCTTAGGGAGGGCAATCGCAGATACGCAGTATTTT. Its protein product is CASSLGRAIADTQYF.

V usage is TRBV6-5 and J usage is TRBJ1-5, with TRBD1 identical over 7 bases. Germline V gene sequence: CDR1 MNHEY, CDR2 SVGAGI. V was pared by 6 bases and J by 3 bases, with 5 bases of the junction left unmatched. This CDR3 comprises 14 residues. For the CDR3, the DNA is TGTGCCAGCAGCACGACAGGGCTCAATCAGCCCCAGCATTTT. It codes for CASSTTGLNQPQHF.

CDR3 amino acids: CASSLGPGWNEQYF. CDR3 nucleotides: TGCGCCAGCAGCTTGGGCCCAGGATGGAACGAGCAGTACTTC. The chain employs TRBV5-1 and TRBJ2-7; D unresolved. The germline V and J ends were trimmed by 0 bases and 5 bases, with 12 bases remaining between them. The germline V gene has CDR1 SGHRS and CDR2 YFSETQ. The CDR3 contains 14 residues. The entire variable domain, with the rest obtained from reference TRBV5-1 and TRBJ2-7, is as follows: KAGVTQTPRYLIKTRGQQVTLSCSPISGHRSVSWYQQTPGQGLQFLFEYFSETQRNKGNFPGRFSGRQFSNSRSEMNVSTLELGDSALYLCASSLGPGWNEQYFGPGTRLTVT.